The entry that follows covers one TCR beta chain sequence. Its antigen is as yet unknown. Uncontrolled infection, other autoimmune disease, pregnancy or lactation disqualified patients from enrolment. This sample was taken from a study of T cells in Graves' hyperthyroidism and ophthalmopathy. The CDR3 consists of 17 residues. CDR1 and CDR2 from the germline V gene are SGHVT and SQSDAQ. V trimming: 5 bases; J trimming: 2 bases; junction bases outside the gene matches: 10. Authors of the study amplified TCR beta CDR3 regions from RNA transcripts. An initial round of RT-PCR targeting the TCR CDR3 relied on the HTBI primer set. TCRdb reprocessed the multiplex PCR reads with MiXCR, giving one entry per CDR3 protein. The profile covers hundreds of thousands of distinct CDR3 sequences, with just under 45% appearing a single time and less than 9.5% taken by the ten largest. Study observations and caveats: The model anticipated ophthalmopathy a median about 7 months pre-onset. Within blood appeared most thyroid clonotypes that had expanded above 0.001.

This clonotype originated in an adult man with Graves' disease, either hyperthyroidism or ophthalmopathy (not recorded which). The chain uses TRBV7-4 and TRBJ2-7, with TRBD1 matching over 12 bases. Sequenced material: peripheral blood or thyroid tissue (not recorded which). The DNA for the CDR3 is TGTGCCAGCAGCACCCGGGACAGGGGGCGAGGTCCCTACGAGCAGTACTTC. Encoded protein: CASSTRDRGRGPYEQYF.